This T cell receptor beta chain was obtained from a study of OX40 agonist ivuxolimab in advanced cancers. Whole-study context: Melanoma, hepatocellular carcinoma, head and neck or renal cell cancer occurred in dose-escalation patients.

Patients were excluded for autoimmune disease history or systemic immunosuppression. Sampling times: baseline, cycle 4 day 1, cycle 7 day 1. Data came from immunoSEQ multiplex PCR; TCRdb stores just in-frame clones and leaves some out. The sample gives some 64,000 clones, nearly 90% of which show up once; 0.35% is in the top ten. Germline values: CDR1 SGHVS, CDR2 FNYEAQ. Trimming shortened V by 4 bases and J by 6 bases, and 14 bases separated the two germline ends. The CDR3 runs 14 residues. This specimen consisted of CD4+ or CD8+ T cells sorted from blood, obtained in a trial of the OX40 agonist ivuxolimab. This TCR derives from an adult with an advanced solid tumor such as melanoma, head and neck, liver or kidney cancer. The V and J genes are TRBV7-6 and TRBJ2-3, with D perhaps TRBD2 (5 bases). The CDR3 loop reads CASSSQDSSDTQYF. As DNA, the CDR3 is TGTGCCAGCAGCTCCCAGGACTCATCGGATACGCAGTATTTT.